The 22 T cell receptor beta chains below come from one sample, sequenced in a study of T cells after yellow fever vaccination. In TCRdb, the 5' RACE reads were re-called with MiXCR into one record per CDR3 protein. The profile covers around 150,000 distinct CDR3 sequences, with under 7.5% appearing a single time and under 3% taken by the ten largest. Source: CD4+ T cells sorted from PBMCs, taken roughly 5 days after the first yellow fever vaccination. The receptors were sampled from a man aged 18 to 30 who received the YFV17D yellow fever vaccine.

The gene calls are TRBV6-5 and TRBJ2-3; no reliable D call. The CDR3 consists of 12 residues. Trimming removed 6 bases at V and 1 base at J, with 5 bases between. Looked up from germline, CDR1 is MNHEY and CDR2 is SVGAGI. The CDR3 nucleotides are TGTGCCAGCAGCCATGGCACAGATACGCAGTATTTT. It encodes CASSHGTDTQYF.

This clonotype has only a few counts. CDR3 in amino acids: CSAREGFQEAFF. The CDR3 DNA reads TGCAGTGCTAGAGAGGGGTTTCAGGAAGCTTTCTTT. The chain couples TRBV20-1 to TRBJ1-1; no definite D call. This CDR3 comprises 12 residues. Germline loops: CDR1 DFQATT, CDR2 SNEGSKA (reference sequence). V lost 0 bases and J 8 bases, leaving 10 bases between the germline ends.

This clonotype was detected many times. As DNA, the CDR3 is TGCGCCAGCAGCCTTACACGGGGGTACACTCGAGATACGCAGTATTTT. Its translation is CASSLTRGYTRDTQYF. The gene calls are TRBV4-1 and TRBJ2-3; maybe TRBD2 (6 bases). The CDR3 consists of 16 residues. The V gene lost 4 bases and the J gene lost 5 bases, with 19 bases spanning the gap. Germline V gives CDR1 MGHRA, CDR2 YSYEKL.

This clonotype was detected ten times or more. The chain carries TRBV4-1 and TRBJ2-3; D is uncertain. This CDR3 has 13 amino acids. CDR1 is MGHRA and CDR2 is YSYEKL in the germline V gene. The V gene lost 1 base and the J gene lost 6 bases, with 8 bases spanning the gap. The DNA for the CDR3 is TGCGCCAGCAGCCAAGGTGGGGTGGATACGCAGTATTTT. Protein: CASSQGGVDTQYF.

The V gene is TRBV6-5, the J gene TRBJ2-5; possible D gene TRBD2, 6 bases. Looked up from germline, CDR1 is MNHEY and CDR2 is SVGAGI. This CDR3 is 13 amino acids long. The germline V and J ends were trimmed by 6 bases and 1 base, with 9 bases remaining between them. The CDR3 coding sequence is TGTGCCAGCAGGGGGACTTCCCAAGAGACCCAGTACTTC. It specifies CASRGTSQETQYF.

This clonotype showed up many times. The chain couples TRBV29-1 to TRBJ2-1; D gene ambiguous. This CDR3 has 13 amino acids. The V gene's germline CDR1 is SQVTM and CDR2 ANQGSEA. Trimming took off 4 bases at V and 7 bases at J, with 14 bases between the two ends. The CDR3 sequence is CSVGTPAPNEQFF. CDR3 nucleotide sequence: TGCAGCGTTGGGACCCCAGCACCAAATGAGCAGTTCTTC.

This clonotype was seen many times. The chain carries TRBV29-1 and TRBJ2-2; D is undetermined. CDR1 is SQVTM, CDR2 ANQGSEA, per germline. The CDR3 is 14 residues long. V was clipped by 4 bases and J by 4 bases, with 13 bases between them. CDR3 coding DNA: TGCAGCGTTGTGGAGCGCCGGAGCACCGGGGAGCTGTTTTTT. It encodes CSVVERRSTGELFF.

This rearrangement joins TRBV4-1 to TRBJ2-2; 7 bases align to TRBD2. The CDR3 consists of 19 residues. V lost 4 bases and J lost 1; bases outside the gene matches: 15. Looked up from germline, CDR1 is MGHRA and CDR2 is YSYEKL. CDR3 region: CASSPRWGSGSLNTGELFF. CDR3 nucleotides: TGCGCCAGCAGCCCCCGGTGGGGTAGCGGGTCTTTGAACACCGGGGAGCTGTTTTTT.

This clonotype was recorded at least ten times. The DNA of the CDR3 is TGTGCCAGCAGTAATTCAGGGTCAGATACGCAGTATTTT. It is translated as CASSNSGSDTQYF. This chain connects TRBV3-1 to TRBJ2-3; a weak D match, TRBD1 (5 bases). Germline V CDR1 and CDR2: LGHDT, YNNKEL (reference sequence). Trimming left V 6 bases short and J 4 bases short, with 11 bases between. This CDR3 is built from 13 residues.

At least ten counts were recorded for this clonotype. CDR3: CASSWSSGGLPYEQYV. The CDR3 DNA follows: TGCGCCAGCAGCTGGTCTAGCGGGGGTCTACCCTACGAGCAGTACGTC. The J gene is TRBJ2-7, the V gene TRBV5-1, with TRBD2 identical over 10 bases. V gave up 3 bases and J gave up 2 bases; unmatched junction bases: 8. CDR3 size: 16 residues. Germline CDR1 is SGHRS and CDR2 is YFSETQ.

This clonotype was seen a few times. The rearrangement links TRBV27 to TRBJ2-5; the D gene could be TRBD1 or TRBD2 (5 bases each). Germline loops: CDR1 MNHEY, CDR2 SMNVEV (reference sequence). Trimming took off 3 bases at V and 4 bases at J, with 12 bases between the two ends. The CDR3 covers 14 residues. The CDR3 region has the DNA TGTGCCAGCAGTTTCCGGGGCAGGAGAGAGACCCAGTACTTC. It yields the protein CASSFRGRRETQYF.

This clonotype was counted at least ten times. J is TRBJ2-5 and V is TRBV5-1, with a tentative D call TRBD2 (6 bases). This CDR3 spans 16 amino acids. The germline V gene encodes CDR1 SGHRS and CDR2 YFSETQ. Trimming left V 4 bases short and J 5 bases short, with 21 bases between. The CDR3 sequence is CASSPEAGHVGETQYF. In DNA form, the CDR3 reads TGCGCCAGCAGCCCGGAAGCGGGCCATGTGGGGGAGACCCAGTACTTC.

Ten or more counts support this clonotype. This chain connects TRBV5-1 to TRBJ2-5; D not resolved. From germline, CDR1 is SGHRS and CDR2 YFSETQ. Trimming removed 2 bases at V and 2 bases at J, with 7 bases between. This CDR3 region has 13 residues. CDR3 nucleotide sequence: TGCGCCAGCAGCTTTCTGGGGCAAGAGACCCAGTACTTC. Residues: CASSFLGQETQYF.

The chain couples TRBV24-1 to TRBJ1-1, with 7 bases matching TRBD1. The CDR3 runs 13 residues. V was pared by 4 bases and J by 4 bases, with 2 bases of the junction left unmatched. Germline CDR1 KGHDR, CDR2 SFDVKD. CDR3 DNA: TGTGCCACCAGTGACGGGGACAGCACTGAAGCTTTCTTT. It is translated as CATSDGDSTEAFF.

In this sample, this clonotype turned up many times. V gene TRBV4-3 combines with J gene TRBJ2-3, with D possibly TRBD1 on 5 matching bases. With 4 bases removed from V and 1 base from J, the gap between germline ends came to 18 bases. Germline lookup yields CDR1 LGHNA and CDR2 YSLEER. The CDR3 is made up of 17 amino acids. This CDR3 is CASSLPPWQGGTDTQYF. CDR3 nucleotides: TGCGCCAGCAGCCTCCCGCCCTGGCAGGGTGGCACAGATACGCAGTATTTT.

This clonotype was recorded a few times. The chain links TRBV3-1 to TRBJ2-7; 11 bases fit TRBD2. After removal of 3 bases from V and 1 base from J, the junction contained 2 bases not matched to a gene. Germline V gene lookup returns CDR1 LGHDT and CDR2 YNNKEL (reference sequence). The CDR3 spans 15 residues. DNA for the CDR3: TGTGCCAGCAGCCACGCTAGCGGGGGGTCCTACGAGCAGTACGTC. Residues: CASSHASGGSYEQYV.

The chain uses TRBV12-3 or TRBV12-4 and TRBJ2-2, with TRBD2 identical over 7 bases. The CDR3 runs 17 residues. The trim removed 6 bases at V and 5 bases at J, leaving 15 bases unmatched. CDR3 protein: CASSPTRGRGGTGELFF. CDR3 in DNA: TGTGCCAGCAGCCCCACCCGGGGGAGGGGTGGGACCGGGGAGCTGTTTTTT.

This clonotype has a count of ten or more. V usage is TRBV7-2 and J usage is TRBJ1-1; D is uncertain. The CDR3 contains 13 residues. The V gene's germline CDR1 is SGHTA and CDR2 FQGNSA. Deletions cut 0 bases from V and 3 bases from J, with 5 bases between. The CDR3 nucleotides read TGTGCCAGCAGCTTAGCGCGTCACACTGAAGCTTTCTTT. Amino acids: CASSLARHTEAFF.

The chain recombines TRBV5-1 with TRBJ2-2; the D gene could be TRBD1 or TRBD2 (6 bases each). The CDR3 is made up of 15 amino acids. Trimming took 7 bases from V and 1 from J, leaving 14 bases between them. The germline V gene has CDR1 SGHRS and CDR2 YFSETQ. The CDR3 DNA is TGCGCCAGCGGTGGACGGGGGCTGAACACCGGGGAGCTGTTTTTT. It translates to CASGGRGLNTGELFF.

This clonotype was seen only a few times. The chain links TRBV20-1 to TRBJ1-6; no definite D call. V lost 3 bases to trimming and J lost 8 bases, with 23 bases between them. Germline lookup yields CDR1 DFQATT and CDR2 SNEGSKA (reference sequence). The CDR3 is 17 residues long. In nucleotides, the CDR3 is TGCAGTGCTAGTTTTCCGGAGAGTAGAACCCGAGATTCACCCCTCCACTTT. The encoded protein is CSASFPESRTRDSPLHF.

This clonotype appeared many times. Relative to the germline gene, one junction end is altered; a read error may explain this. CDR3 amino acids: CASSLGGTQPETQYF. In nucleotides, the CDR3 is TGTGCTAGCAGCCTAGGGGGAACCCAACCGGAGACCCAGTACTTC. The rearrangement uses TRBV7-7 and TRBJ2-5, with D possibly being TRBD1 (6 bases). CDR1 SSHAT and CDR2 FNYEAQ come from the germline V gene (reference sequence). The CDR3 is 15 residues long.

V usage is TRBV27 and J usage is TRBJ2-7, with a possible D match to TRBD2 (6 bases). This CDR3 spans 15 amino acids. Germline CDR1 MNHEY, CDR2 SMNVEV (reference sequence). The germline V and J ends were trimmed by 7 bases and 3 bases, with 19 bases remaining between them. The CDR3 loop is CASMRRRGSSYEQYF. CDR3 nucleotide sequence: TGTGCCAGCATGCGTCGGCGGGGCTCTAGCTACGAGCAGTACTTC.